The rows below give T cell receptor beta chains drawn from one sample of a study of shared clonotypes between healthy human individuals. Sequencing was performed with immunoSEQ multiplex PCR; in TCRdb, only in-frame clones are kept and a portion is missing. In the table there are 400,000 to 500,000 clones, 79% of which are singletons. The specimen was PBMCs. The receptor source for this set is a woman aged 40 to 50 in good health. Some clones in this sample may be carry-over from other donors' samples. CDR3s include the opening cysteine and the closing phenylalanine or tryptophan. The order of the fields is J gene, clone size, V gene, CDR3 protein. Not every row has a clone size; where given, it reads once, few, many or a size class.

>TRBJ1-1|few|TRBV19
CASSPRPRPNTEAFF
>TRBJ2-1|-|TRBV4-1
CASSQLPSTVRSYNEQFF
>TRBJ2-7|few|TRBV18
CASSRDSRYYEQYF
>TRBJ2-5|-|TRBV6-5
CASSYSWDRGETQYF
>TRBJ1-2|-|TRBV6-1
CASSGGPGLIGGYTF
>TRBJ1-1|-|TRBV30
CAWSVLFDRLGGTEAFF
>TRBJ2-5|-|TRBV28
CASSFSRAGPSQETQYF
>TRBJ1-4|-|TRBV19
CASSGFREGEKLFF
>TRBJ2-5|-|TRBV7-2
CASSLPGQQETQYF
>TRBJ2-7|-|TRBV6-1
CASSEEAPGRRYPYEQYF
>TRBJ1-5|-|TRBV28
CASSFLLGRNQPQHF
>TRBJ2-7|-|TRBV29-1
CSVGSDPLYEQYF
>TRBJ1-6|few|TRBV7-2
CASSYKESPLHF
>TRBJ1-2|-|TRBV28
CASGPPSDWGYTF
>TRBJ2-5|-|TRBV7-9
CASRGLPEETQYF
>TRBJ1-2|-|TRBV2
CASDSGRPYGYTF
>TRBJ2-1|-|TRBV18
CASSPNLGLEVEQFF
>TRBJ2-5|once|TRBV30
CAWSVGGETQYF
>TRBJ2-7|-|TRBV28
CASRSLGDEQYF
>TRBJ1-1|-|TRBV10-3
CAISETWGMNTEAFF
>TRBJ1-1|-|TRBV19
CASRKGGLDTEAFF
>TRBJ1-2|once|TRBV5-1
CASSLAGAALNGYTF
>TRBJ2-6|-|TRBV5-1
CASSKGQFSGANVLTF
>TRBJ1-2|-|TRBV5-1
CASSTDRGVYGYTF
>TRBJ2-1|-|TRBV6-5
CASKRVDEQFF
>TRBJ2-6|-|TRBV7-6
CASSPTPLTSGANVLTF
>TRBJ1-1|-|TRBV6-4
CASSGTLTRHLNTEAFF
>TRBJ2-5|-|TRBV11-2
CASSVRQGSETQYF
>TRBJ2-5|-|TRBV27
CASSDRTPGEETQYF
>TRBJ1-1|many|TRBV5-4
CASSLTTANTEAFF
>TRBJ2-2|-|TRBV2
CASTRDGSGTGELFF
>TRBJ2-7|-|TRBV27
CASSSIRTGSYEQYF
>TRBJ2-3|once|TRBV9
CASSPLGSTDTQYF
>TRBJ2-2|once|TRBV28
CASSLGTSGTGELFF
>TRBJ2-7|-|TRBV18
CASSPPSGSHGYEQYF
>TRBJ2-1|-|TRBV14
CASSLNTRLVPFF
>TRBJ2-1|-|TRBV5-1
CASNLLPSYNEQFF
>TRBJ1-2|once|TRBV6-1
CASSLGGGENYGYTF
>TRBJ2-1|-|TRBV6-5
CASSPRGGEQFF
>TRBJ2-2|-|TRBV7-3
CASSWGSVTGELFF
>TRBJ2-7|-|TRBV19
CASSIEQGGNEQYF